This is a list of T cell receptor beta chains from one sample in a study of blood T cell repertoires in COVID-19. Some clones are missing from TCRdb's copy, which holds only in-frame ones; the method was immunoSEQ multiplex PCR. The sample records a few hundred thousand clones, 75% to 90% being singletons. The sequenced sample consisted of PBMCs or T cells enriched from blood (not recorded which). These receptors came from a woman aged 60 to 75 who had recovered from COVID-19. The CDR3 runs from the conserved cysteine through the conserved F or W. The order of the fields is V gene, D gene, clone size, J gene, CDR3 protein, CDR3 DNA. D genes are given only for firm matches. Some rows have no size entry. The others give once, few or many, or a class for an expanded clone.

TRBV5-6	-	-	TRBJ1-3	CASSFLNTIYF	TGTGCCAGCAGCTTTCTGAACACCATATATTTT
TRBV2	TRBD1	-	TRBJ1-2	CASKQGVGGYTF	TGTGCCAGCAAACAGGGGGTAGGGGGCTACACCTTC
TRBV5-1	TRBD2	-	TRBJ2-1	CASSSAGTTSSYNEQFF	TGCGCCAGCAGCTCGGCCGGGACTACGAGCTCCTACAATGAGCAGTTCTTC
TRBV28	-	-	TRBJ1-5	CASSWGVGNQPQHF	TGTGCCAGCAGTTGGGGGGTCGGCAATCAGCCCCAGCATTTT
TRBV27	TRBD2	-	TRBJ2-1	CASSFASGYNEQFF	TGTGCCAGCAGTTTTGCTAGCGGGTACAATGAGCAGTTCTTC
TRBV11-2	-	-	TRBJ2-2	CASTLGGTGELFF	TGTGCCAGCACCTTGGGGGGCACCGGGGAGCTGTTTTTT
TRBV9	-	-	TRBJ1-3	CASSVDPGVSGNTIYF	TGTGCCAGCAGCGTAGATCCCGGTGTCTCTGGAAACACCATATATTTT
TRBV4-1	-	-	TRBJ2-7	CASSQGQGLDYEQYF	TGCGCCAGCAGCCAAGGGCAGGGCCTGGATTACGAGCAGTACTTC
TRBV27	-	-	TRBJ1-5	CASSSGGLRTGSQPQHF	TGTGCCAGCAGTTCGGGGGGATTACGAACAGGGAGTCAGCCCCAGCATTTT
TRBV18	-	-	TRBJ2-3	CASSPWTETDTQYF	TGTGCCAGCTCACCTTGGACAGAAACAGATACGCAGTATTTT
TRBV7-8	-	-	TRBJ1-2	CASSLGRSYGYTF	TGTGCCAGCAGCTTAGGTCGGTCCTATGGCTACACCTTC
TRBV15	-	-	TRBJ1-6	CATSRDPPTALNSPLHF	TGTGCCACCAGCAGAGATCCGCCGACAGCATTGAATTCACCCCTCCACTTT
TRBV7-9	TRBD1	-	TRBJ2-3	CASSFGQGGTDTQYF	TGTGCCAGCAGCTTTGGACAGGGAGGCACAGATACGCAGTATTTT
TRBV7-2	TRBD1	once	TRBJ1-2	CASSPQDRDRSGYTF	TGTGCCAGCAGCCCGCAAGACAGGGACCGGAGTGGCTACACCTTC
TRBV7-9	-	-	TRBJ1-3	CASSLRESSGNTIYF	TGTGCCAGCAGCTTGCGGGAGAGCTCTGGAAACACCATATATTTT
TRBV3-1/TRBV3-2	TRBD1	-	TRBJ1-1	CASSQNRGLNTEAFF	TGTGCCAGCAGCCAAAACAGGGGCCTGAACACTGAAGCTTTCTTT
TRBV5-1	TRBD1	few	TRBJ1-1	CASSRLGTGEAFF	TGCGCCAGCAGCCGACTCGGGACAGGCGAAGCTTTCTTT
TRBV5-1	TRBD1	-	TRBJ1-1	CASSSIPSFLGQKAFF	TGCGCCAGCAGCTCAATTCCCTCCTTTTTGGGACAGAAAGCTTTCTTT
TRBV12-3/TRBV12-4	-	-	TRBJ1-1	CASRREFEAFF	TGTGCCAGCAGAAGAGAATTTGAAGCTTTCTTT
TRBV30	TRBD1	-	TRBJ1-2	CAWSRGLPDYGYTF	TGTGCCTGGAGCAGGGGGCTACCTGACTATGGCTACACCTTC
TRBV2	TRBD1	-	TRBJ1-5	CASSGTGGNQPQHF	TGTGCCAGCAGTGGGACAGGCGGCAATCAGCCCCAGCATTTT